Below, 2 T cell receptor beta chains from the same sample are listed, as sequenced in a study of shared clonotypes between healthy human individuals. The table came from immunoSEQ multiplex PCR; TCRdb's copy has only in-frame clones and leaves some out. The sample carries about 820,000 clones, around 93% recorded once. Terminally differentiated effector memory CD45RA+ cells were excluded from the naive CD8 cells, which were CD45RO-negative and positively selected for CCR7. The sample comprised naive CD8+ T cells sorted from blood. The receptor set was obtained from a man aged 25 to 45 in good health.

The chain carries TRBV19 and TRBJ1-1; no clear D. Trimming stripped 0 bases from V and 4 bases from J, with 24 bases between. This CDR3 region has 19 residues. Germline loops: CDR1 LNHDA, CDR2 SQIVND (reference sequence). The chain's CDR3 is CASSIEGLGRLPRGTEAFF. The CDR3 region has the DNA TGTGCCAGTAGTATAGAGGGCCTTGGACGGCTCCCTCGGGGCACTGAAGCTTTCTTT.

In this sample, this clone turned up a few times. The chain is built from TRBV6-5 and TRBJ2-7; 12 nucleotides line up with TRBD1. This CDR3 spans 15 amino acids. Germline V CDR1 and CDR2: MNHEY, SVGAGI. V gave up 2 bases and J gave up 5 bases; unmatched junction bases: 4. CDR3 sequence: CASSYGTGGIDEQYF. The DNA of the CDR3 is TGTGCCAGCAGTTACGGGACAGGGGGCATCGACGAGCAGTACTTC.